The source of this TCR beta chain is a study of blood T cell repertoires in COVID-19. Across the study: Samples representing acute and convalescent COVID-19 were sourced from the United States, Italy and Spain.

Sequencing used immunoSEQ multiplex PCR; TCRdb keeps in-frame clones, though not all of them. Of fewer than 600,000 clones listed, around nine tenths are singletons. CDR3 size: 16 residues. Trimming took 2 bases from V and 3 from J; bases not matched to a gene: 7. CDR1 is SGHTA and CDR2 is FQGNSA in the germline V gene. The participants were between 18 and 89 years old and came from 24 US areas. Participants' reported clinical history set cohort assignment. This chain joins TRBV7-2 and TRBJ2-1; 7 positions match TRBD1. The clonotype comes from a woman in her forties who had recovered from COVID-19. Material for sequencing was PBMCs or T cells enriched from blood (not recorded which). The DNA of the CDR3 is TGTGCCAGCAGCTTACCACCGGGACAGCTCTACAATGAGCAGTTCTTC. It yields the protein CASSLPPGQLYNEQFF.